Each of the 25 T cell receptor beta chains below was sequenced from the same sample in a study of beta chain features in type 1 diabetes. TCRB transcripts that were expressed got sequenced, as all of the isolated RNA had been reverse transcribed. Some clones are missing from TCRdb's copy, which holds only in-frame ones; the method was immunoSEQ multiplex PCR. The sample includes roughly 240,000 clones, about 70% of them seen just once. Specimen: naive CD4+ T cells from blood. These receptor sequences come from a man in his thirties or forties in good health.

The sample holds a few counts of this clone. The chain combines TRBV25-1 with TRBJ1-6; D remains unclear. The CDR3 totals 12 residues. Germline values: CDR1 MGHDK, CDR2 SYGVNS. V was pared by 7 bases and J by 7 bases, with 8 bases between. The CDR3 spells CASNAGNSPLHF. The CDR3 DNA sequence: TGTGCCAGCAACGCAGGCAATTCACCCCTCCACTTT.

The table lists this clone with a count of one. The chain uses TRBV11-2 and TRBJ2-1; D assignment may be TRBD1 or TRBD2 (5 bases each). The CDR3 totals 12 residues. CDR1 and CDR2 from the germline V gene are SGHAT and FQNNGV. V lost 3 bases and J lost 13, with 13 bases in between. In nucleotides, the CDR3 is TGTGCCAGCAGCTTTCGTGGGACCGCACAGTTCTTC. Translated: CASSFRGTAQFF.

This clone was seen only once. The chain is built from TRBV28 and TRBJ1-1; D not resolved. Germline CDR1 is MDHEN and CDR2 is SYDVKM. The V and J ends lost 5 bases and 0 bases respectively, with 7 bases between them. The CDR3 has 13 residues. CDR3 residues: CASSTTVNTEAFF. CDR3 DNA sequence: TGTGCCAGCAGTACAACAGTGAACACTGAAGCTTTCTTT.

The gene calls are TRBV10-3 and TRBJ1-1, with a tentative D call TRBD1 (6 bases). Trimming took 4 bases from V and 5 from J, leaving 14 bases between them. Germline-derived CDR1 and CDR2 are ENHRY and SYGVKD. CDR3 length equals 14 residues. The CDR3 DNA reads as TGTGCCATCAGTGTTGTTCCAGGGGTGACTGAAGCTTTCTTT. As protein: CAISVVPGVTEAFF.

This clone turned up a few times. The germline gene is not matched at one end of the junction; a read error may be the cause. The chain uses TRBV27 and TRBJ2-1; D is uncertain. The germline V gene has CDR1 MNHEY and CDR2 SMNVEV (reference sequence). This CDR3 has 11 amino acids. CDR3 protein: CATSKSNEQFF. DNA for the CDR3: TGTGCCACCAGTAAGAGCAATGAGCAGTTCTTC.

This clone was detected a few times. This chain uses TRBV30 with TRBJ2-3; D gene unclear. V was cut by 5 bases and J by 6 bases, with 18 bases left in between. The CDR3 length is 14 residues. The germline CDR1 and CDR2 sequences are GTSNPN and SVGIG (reference sequence). CDR3 sequence: CAWSEGRSMDTQYF. CDR3 bases: TGTGCCTGGTCGGAAGGCCGTTCCATGGATACGCAGTATTTT.

The chain couples TRBV9 to TRBJ2-1, with 8 bases aligning to TRBD2. V trimming: 3 bases; J trimming: 4 bases; junction bases outside the gene matches: 6. This CDR3 contains 15 residues. Germline V gives CDR1 SGDLS, CDR2 YYNGEE. The CDR3 bases are TGTGCCAGCAGCGCCAGCGGGGGCAATTACAATGAGCAGTTCTTC. Translated, it gives CASSASGGNYNEQFF.

This clone was seen a handful of times. The rearrangement joins TRBV27 to TRBJ2-7; D is undetermined. The V end lost 5 bases, the J end lost 6 bases, and 14 bases lay between the germline ends. Per germline, CDR1 MNHEY and CDR2 SMNVEV (reference sequence). The CDR3 covers 13 residues. CDR3: CASSPPASLEQYF. The CDR3 DNA follows: TGTGCCAGCAGTCCCCCGGCCTCTCTCGAGCAGTACTTC.

The chain links TRBV18 to TRBJ1-5; no clear D. Germline assignment: CDR1 KGHSH and CDR2 LQKENI. The CDR3 covers 13 residues. V was shortened by 3 bases and J by 5 bases, with 8 bases between the two germline ends. This CDR3 reads CASSPDGYQPQHF. CDR3 DNA: TGTGCCAGCTCACCGGATGGTTATCAGCCCCAGCATTTT.

The CDR3 loop is CAEGRGEVNEKLFF. CDR3 nucleotide sequence: TGTGCCGAAGGCAGGGGAGAGGTTAATGAAAAACTGTTTTTT. This sequence joins TRBV2 and TRBJ1-4, with D possibly TRBD1 on 6 matching bases. The V gene's germline CDR1 is SNHLY and CDR2 FYNNEI. Trimming took 11 bases from V and 4 from J, leaving 17 bases between them. The CDR3 has 14 residues.

This rearrangement joins TRBV7-2 to TRBJ2-7; no reliable D call. V was pared by 1 base and J by 7 bases, with 17 bases between. This CDR3 has 15 amino acids. CDR1 and CDR2 (germline): SGHTA, FQGNSA. The CDR3 nucleotides are TGTGCCAGCAGCTTAGTTGACCCCGCATCCCGGGAGCAGTACTTC. This translates into CASSLVDPASREQYF.

The chain links TRBV30 to TRBJ2-1; D remains unclear. The V gene lost 1 base and the J gene lost 4 bases, with 17 bases spanning the gap. The CDR3 has 16 amino acids. CDR1 and CDR2 (germline): GTSNPN, SVGIG (reference sequence). The CDR3 here is CAWSASSPRFYNEQFF. As DNA, the CDR3 is TGTGCCTGGAGTGCGTCGTCGCCCAGATTTTACAATGAGCAGTTCTTC.

This clone has just a few counts. The CDR3 here is CSVEFGLRNTQYF. The CDR3 DNA reads TGCAGCGTTGAATTTGGGCTCAGGAATACGCAGTATTTT. The gene calls are TRBV29-1 and TRBJ2-3, with D uncertain. Per germline, CDR1 SQVTM and CDR2 ANQGSEA. The CDR3 sequence is 13 residues long. Trimming stripped 2 bases from V and 7 bases from J, with 13 bases between.

The chain couples TRBV29-1 to TRBJ2-1; D ambiguous. Per the germline V gene, CDR1 is SQVTM and CDR2 is ANQGSEA. V lost 4 bases, J lost 8 bases, and 12 bases lay in between. This CDR3 is built from 12 residues. CDR3 loop: CSVGGQLDEQFF. The CDR3 bases are TGCAGCGTTGGTGGGCAGTTGGATGAGCAGTTCTTC.

This clone has more than one count but fewer than ten. The chain uses TRBV5-4 and TRBJ1-1; D perhaps matches TRBD1 (6 bases). CDR1 is SGHNT, CDR2 YYREEE, per germline (reference sequence). The length of the CDR3 is 12 residues. The V and J ends lost 4 bases and 5 bases respectively, with 9 bases between them. CDR3 amino acids: CASSLQGTEAFF. DNA of the CDR3: TGTGCCAGCAGCCTACAGGGTACTGAAGCTTTCTTT.

This rearrangement joins TRBV29-1 to TRBJ2-7; D ambiguous. Trimming cost V 4 bases and J 0 bases, with 16 bases left between them. This CDR3 has 15 residues. Germline V gene data show CDR1 as SQVTM and CDR2 as ANQGSEA. The CDR3 sequence: CSVALKLLSSYEQYF. In nucleotides, the CDR3 is TGCAGCGTTGCCTTAAAACTACTGAGCTCCTACGAGCAGTACTTC.

The CDR3 bases are TGCAGCGTTGGGGGACAGTACGCTCTCCCTGAAGCTTTCTTT. The encoded protein is CSVGGQYALPEAFF. V gene TRBV29-1 combines with J gene TRBJ1-1, with 7 bases matching TRBD1. The CDR3 covers 14 residues. After removal of 4 bases from V and 6 bases from J, the junction contained 11 bases not matched to a gene. Looked up from germline, CDR1 is SQVTM and CDR2 is ANQGSEA.

The chain employs TRBV5-6 and TRBJ1-5; no clear D gene. Trimming pared 3 bases from V and 6 bases from J, leaving 4 bases between. CDR1 and CDR2 (germline): SGHDT, YYEEEE. This CDR3 region has 11 residues. For the CDR3, the DNA is TGTGCCAGCAGCTCTGTTCAGCCCCAGCATTTT. Its protein product is CASSSVQPQHF.

The rearrangement links TRBV9 to TRBJ2-1, with 7 bases aligning to TRBD2. J was trimmed by 8 bases and V by 1 base; bases with no gene match: 9. The CDR3 contains 15 residues. Germline V gene data show CDR1 as SGDLS and CDR2 as YYNGEE. The CDR3 here is CASSVRREPLDEQFF. As DNA, the CDR3 is TGTGCCAGCAGCGTACGGCGGGAGCCTTTGGATGAGCAGTTCTTC.

V gene TRBV28 combines with J gene TRBJ2-5; a weak D match, TRBD2 (6 bases). Germline CDR1 reads MDHEN; CDR2 reads SYDVKM. This CDR3 spans 15 amino acids. The V end lost 3 bases, the J end lost 2 bases, and 13 bases lay between the germline ends. The CDR3 region has the DNA TGTGCCAGCAGTTTGGGGCTAGCGCGACAAGAGACCCAGTACTTC. Translation gives CASSLGLARQETQYF. The complete variable domain, with remaining parts taken from reference TRBV28 and TRBJ2-5, reads DVKVTQSSRYLVKRTGEKVFLECVQDMDHENMFWYRQDPGLGLRLIYFSYDVKMKEKGDIPEGYSVSREKKERFSLILESASTNQTSMYLCASSLGLARQETQYFGPGTRLLVL.

The rearrangement uses TRBV30 and TRBJ1-1, with 7 bases identical to TRBD1. Germline CDR1 reads GTSNPN; CDR2 reads SVGIG (reference sequence). CDR3 length: 13 residues. The junction had 3 bases not matched to a gene; V was cut back by 4 bases and J by 1 base. The CDR3 coding sequence is TGTGCCTGGATGGGACAGAAGAACACTGAAGCTTTCTTT. Protein product: CAWMGQKNTEAFF. Looking up the rest from reference TRBV30 and TRBJ1-1 gives the full variable domain: SQTIHQWPATLVQPVGSPLSLECTVEGTSNPNLYWYRQAAGRGLQLLFYSVGIGQISSEVPQNLSASRPQDRQFILSSKKLLLSDSGFYLCAWMGQKNTEAFFGQGTRLTVV.

In its sample, this clone was seen a few times. The chain combines TRBV2 with TRBJ2-7; 10 nucleotides agree with TRBD2. From germline, CDR1 is SNHLY and CDR2 FYNNEI. After removal of 6 bases from V and 0 bases from J, the junction contained 5 bases not matched to a gene. The CDR3 covers 15 residues. The CDR3 loop reads CASRRGLADSYEQYF. As DNA, the CDR3 is TGTGCCAGCAGACGCGGACTAGCGGACTCCTACGAGCAGTACTTC.

The gene calls are TRBV30 and TRBJ2-1; D is perhaps TRBD1 (6 bases). The CDR3 is 13 residues long. Between the trimmed V and J ends, which lost 0 bases and 7 bases, there was a span of 10 bases. The germline V gene has CDR1 GTSNPN and CDR2 SVGIG (reference sequence). The CDR3 is CAWSVTRGNEQFF. CDR3 sequence (DNA): TGTGCCTGGAGTGTAACGAGGGGGAATGAGCAGTTCTTC. The full variable domain, its missing parts supplied by reference TRBV30 and TRBJ2-1, is SQTIHQWPATLVQPVGSPLSLECTVEGTSNPNLYWYRQAAGRGLQLLFYSVGIGQISSEVPQNLSASRPQDRQFILSSKKLLLSDSGFYLCAWSVTRGNEQFFGPGTRLTVL.

V gene TRBV30 combines with J gene TRBJ2-3; D might be TRBD2 (5 bases). CDR1 and CDR2 from the germline V gene are GTSNPN and SVGIG (reference sequence). The ends were cut back, 0 bases at V and 2 bases at J, with 24 bases in the middle. CDR3 size: 19 residues. This chain's CDR3 is CAWSVLRSWVEGITDTQYF. The CDR3 coding sequence is TGTGCCTGGAGTGTCTTGCGGAGTTGGGTCGAGGGAATCACAGATACGCAGTATTTT.

The chain is built from TRBV15 and TRBJ1-1; the D gene is possibly TRBD1 (5 bases). CDR1 is LNHNV and CDR2 is YYDKDF in the germline V gene (reference sequence). V was clipped by 1 base and J by 0 bases, with 12 bases between them. The CDR3 totals 16 residues. CDR3 sequence (DNA): TGTGCCACCAGCAGAGCCCTGACAGTCATGAACACTGAAGCTTTCTTT. This gives the protein CATSRALTVMNTEAFF.